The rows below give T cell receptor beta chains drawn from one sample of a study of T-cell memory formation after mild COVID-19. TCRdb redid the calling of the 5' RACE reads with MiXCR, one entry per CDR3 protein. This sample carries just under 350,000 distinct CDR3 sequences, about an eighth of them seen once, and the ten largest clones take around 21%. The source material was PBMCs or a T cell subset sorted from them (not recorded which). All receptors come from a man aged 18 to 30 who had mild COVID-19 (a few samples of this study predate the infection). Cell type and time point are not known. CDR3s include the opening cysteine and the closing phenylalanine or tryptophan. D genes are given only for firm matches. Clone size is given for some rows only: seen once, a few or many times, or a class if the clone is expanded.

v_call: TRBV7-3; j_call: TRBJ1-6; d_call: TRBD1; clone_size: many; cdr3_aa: CASSLGQQNSPLHF; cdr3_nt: TGTGCCAGCAGCTTGGGACAGCAAAATTCACCCCTCCACTTT
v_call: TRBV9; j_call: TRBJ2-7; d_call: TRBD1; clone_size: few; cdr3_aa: CASSAQTGRSSYEQYF; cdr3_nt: TGTGCCAGCAGCGCCCAGACAGGGAGATCTTCCTACGAGCAGTACTTC
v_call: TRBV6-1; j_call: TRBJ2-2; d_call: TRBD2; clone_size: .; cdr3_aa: CASNNDGLAGGVTGELFF; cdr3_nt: TGTGCCAGCAACAATGACGGCCTAGCGGGGGGTGTGACCGGGGAGCTGTTTTTT
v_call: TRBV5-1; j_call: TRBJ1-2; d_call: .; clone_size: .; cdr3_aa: CASSLGQGRVDTF; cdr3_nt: TGCGCCAGCAGCTTGGGGCAGGGAAGGGTAGACACCTTC
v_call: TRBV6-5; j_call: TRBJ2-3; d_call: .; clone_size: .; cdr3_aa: CASLDPGTDTQYF; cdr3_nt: TGTGCCAGCCTGGACCCTGGGACAGATACGCAGTATTTT
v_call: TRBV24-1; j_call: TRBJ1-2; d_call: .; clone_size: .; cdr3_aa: CATSDSQRGRVAGYTF; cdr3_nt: TGTGCCACCAGTGATTCCCAAAGGGGCAGGGTGGCTGGCTACACCTTC
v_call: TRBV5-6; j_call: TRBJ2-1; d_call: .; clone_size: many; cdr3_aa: CASSKGGPYNEQFF; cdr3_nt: TGTGCCAGCAGTAAGGGGGGCCCCTACAATGAGCAGTTCTTC
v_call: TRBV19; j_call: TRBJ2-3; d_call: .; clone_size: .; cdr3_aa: CASSLDGVGTDTQYF; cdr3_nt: TGTGCCAGTAGTCTAGACGGGGTGGGAACAGATACGCAGTATTTT
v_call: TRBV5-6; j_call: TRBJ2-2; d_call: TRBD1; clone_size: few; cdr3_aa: CASSYRGQDTGELFF; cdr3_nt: TGTGCCAGCAGCTACAGGGGCCAAGACACCGGGGAGCTGTTTTTT
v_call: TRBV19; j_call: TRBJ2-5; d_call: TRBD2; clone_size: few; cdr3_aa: CASSMTRGGPQETQYF; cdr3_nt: TGTGCCAGTAGTATGACGCGGGGGGGCCCCCAAGAGACCCAGTACTTC
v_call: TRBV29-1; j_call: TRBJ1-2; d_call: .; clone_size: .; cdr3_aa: CSVGSGAPDYGYTF; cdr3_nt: TGCAGCGTTGGCTCCGGGGCCCCGGACTATGGCTACACCTTC
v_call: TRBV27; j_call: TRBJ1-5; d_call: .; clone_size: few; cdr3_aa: CASSLRQGGNQPQHF; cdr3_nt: TGTGCCAGCAGTTTACGGCAGGGTGGCAATCAGCCCCAGCATTTT
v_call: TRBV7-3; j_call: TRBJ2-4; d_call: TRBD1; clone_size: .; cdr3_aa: CASSSGQGANIQYF; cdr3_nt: TGTGCCAGCAGCTCCGGACAGGGGGCCAACATTCAGTACTTC
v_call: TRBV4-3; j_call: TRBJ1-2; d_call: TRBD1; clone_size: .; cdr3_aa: CASSQRTGYGYTF; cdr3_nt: TGCGCCAGCAGCCAACGGACAGGGTATGGCTACACCTTC